This T cell receptor beta chain was retrieved from a study of shared clonotypes between healthy human individuals. About the study: Each donor had three CD4 naive, three CD4 memory, two CD8 naive and one CD8 memory plate.

Broader study findings: The sharing of 4% to 5.5% of naive CD4 clonotypes was seen across a handful of donors.

Donors were Caucasian adults residing in Nashville, Tennessee, USA. CDR3 length: 13 amino acids. Germline V lookup: CDR1 SGHRS, CDR2 YFSETQ. V was pared by 4 bases and J by 6 bases, with 6 bases of the junction left unmatched. A note on this clone: What it binds is unknown.

Produced via immunoSEQ multiplex PCR; TCRdb's table is partial and in-frame only. This sample has 2 million to 2.5 million clones, with just over 90% found just once. The TCR was taken from a man aged 18 to 30 in good health. Some clones in this sample may be carry-over from other donors' samples. This chain joins TRBV5-1 and TRBJ2-7; TRBD2 matches 8 bases. What was sequenced was naive CD4+ T cells from PBMCs. Indicated subset: CD45RA+ positively selected. The CDR3 reads CASSDGLAVEQYF. As DNA, the CDR3 is TGCGCCAGCAGCGACGGACTAGCAGTCGAGCAGTACTTC.